The source of this TCR beta chain is a study of blood T cell repertoires in COVID-19 (TCRdb year 2020). In the study overall: Samples covering the acute and convalescent phases of COVID-19 were provided by collaborators in the United States, Italy and Spain. The samples were drawn from two sources: the first 160 participants of the ongoing ImmuneRACE study, and approximately 1,300 subjects contributed by 6 global collaborators. The material from the prospective study consisted of cDNA or gDNA derived from T cells, B-cell-depleted T cells, or PBMCs. The repertoires were released in a freely available public database meant as a resource for research on the immune response to SARS-CoV-2. Nearly every sample came with metadata listing a de-identified subject ID, COVID-19 status, age in years and sex. The dataset comprised deeply sampled blood TCRbeta repertoires from subjects exposed to, actively infected with, or recovered from COVID-19. HLA class I and class II types, where available, came from metadata supplied by the sample provider rather than from assay-based typing.

Paper-wide results and their limitations: How much clinical and demographic metadata was included differed by source and by participant, and the metadata was provided uncurated.

Whole blood was collected in K2EDTA tubes by collaborating institutions according to the institutions' own protocols. For TCRbeta analysis, collaborator samples were shipped as frozen whole blood, as isolated PBMCs, or as DNA extracted from either sample type. A note on this clone: Its antigen is currently not known. Base qualities were left out, and no much larger clone turns up one base away.

TCRbeta CDR3 regions were amplified from genomic DNA using the immunoSEQ Assay, a bias-controlled multiplex PCR. In the source study's methods: The number of nucleated cells in each sample was estimated by amplification of reference gene primers within the assay. Sequence reads were collapsed and filtered to measure the absolute abundance of every unique TCRbeta CDR3 rearrangement. For each sample, productive Simpson clonality was calculated by taking the square root of Simpson's diversity index across productive rearrangements. The table was pulled from immuneACCESS by TCRdb, which kept in-frame rearrangements only. Such tables lose some clones; where checked, under half of the loss comes from unresolved V genes, and the rest has no known cause. V and J calls and clone size follow that table, whereas D and trimming were derived from the DNA. The sample table contains approximately 150,000 clones; only one count was recorded for about 86% of them. The ten largest clonotypes hold about a tenth of the sample.

V loses 2 bases, J loses 7 bases, and the germline ends lie 14 bases apart. There are 14 amino acids in the CDR3, from cysteine to phenylalanine inclusive. CDR3 DNA is the only sequence kept; it has 42 bases, read in frame from the first base. CDR1 SEHNR and CDR2 FQNEAQ are derived from the germline V gene (reference sequence). The source of this sequence is a man aged 65-85 years with active or convalescent COVID-19. The source material was peripheral blood. Recombination linked TRBV7-9 to TRBJ1-2; TRBD1 could be the D gene, as 5 bases match. For the CDR3, the sequence is CASSLQGGTFGYTF. The sequenced DNA: TGTGCCAGCAGCTTACAGGGAGGGACCTTTGGCTACACCTTC. This CDR3, with the reference TRBV7-9 and TRBJ1-2 proteins standing in past its ends, gives the full variable domain DTGVSQNPRHKITKRGQNVTFRCDPISEHNRLYWYRQTLGQGPEFLTYFQNEAQLEKSRLLSDRFSAERPKGSFSTLEIQRTEQGDSAMYLCASSLQGGTFGYTFGSGTRLTVV.